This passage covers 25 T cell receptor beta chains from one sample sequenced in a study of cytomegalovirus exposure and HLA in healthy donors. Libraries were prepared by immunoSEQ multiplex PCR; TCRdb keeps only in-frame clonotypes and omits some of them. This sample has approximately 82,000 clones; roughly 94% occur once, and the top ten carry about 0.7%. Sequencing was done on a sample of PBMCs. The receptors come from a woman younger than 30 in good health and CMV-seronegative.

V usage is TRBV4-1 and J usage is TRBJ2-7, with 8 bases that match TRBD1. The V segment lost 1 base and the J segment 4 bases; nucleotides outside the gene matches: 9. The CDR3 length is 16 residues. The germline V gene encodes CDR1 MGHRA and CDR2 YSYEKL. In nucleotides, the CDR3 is TGCGCCAGCAGCCAAGGAGACAGGGGTCCCTCGTACGAGCAGTACTTC. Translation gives CASSQGDRGPSYEQYF.

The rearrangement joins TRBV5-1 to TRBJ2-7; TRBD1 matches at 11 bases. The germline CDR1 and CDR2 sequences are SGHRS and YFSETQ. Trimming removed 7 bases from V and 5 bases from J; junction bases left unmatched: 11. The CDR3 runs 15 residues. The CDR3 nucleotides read TGCGCCAGCTCGGGTGGACAGGGGGCGAAGAACGAGCAGTACTTC. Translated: CASSGGQGAKNEQYF.

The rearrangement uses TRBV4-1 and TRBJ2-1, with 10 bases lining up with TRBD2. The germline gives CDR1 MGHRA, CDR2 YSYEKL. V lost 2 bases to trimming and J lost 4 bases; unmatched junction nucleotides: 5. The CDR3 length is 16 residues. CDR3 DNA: TGCGCCAGCAGCCAACAGACTAGCGGGCTTTACAATGAGCAGTTCTTC. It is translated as CASSQQTSGLYNEQFF.

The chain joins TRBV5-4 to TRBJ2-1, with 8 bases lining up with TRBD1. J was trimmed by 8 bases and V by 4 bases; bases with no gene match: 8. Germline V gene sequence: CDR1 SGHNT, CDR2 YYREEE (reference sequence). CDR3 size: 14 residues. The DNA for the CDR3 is TGTGCCAGCAGCAACCGACAGGGGCTGGATGAGCAGTTCTTC. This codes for CASSNRQGLDEQFF. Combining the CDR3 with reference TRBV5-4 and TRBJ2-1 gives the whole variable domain ETGVTQSPTHLIKTRGQQVTLRCSSQSGHNTVSWYQQALGQGPQFIFQYYREEENGRGNFPPRFSGLQFPNYSSELNVNALELDDSALYLCASSNRQGLDEQFFGPGTRLTVL.

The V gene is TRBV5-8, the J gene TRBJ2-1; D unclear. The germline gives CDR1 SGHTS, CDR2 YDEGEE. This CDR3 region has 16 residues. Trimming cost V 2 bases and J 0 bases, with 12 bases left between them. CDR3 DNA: TGTGCCAGCAGCTTTCTATTGGGCCGCTCCTACAATGAGCAGTTCTTC. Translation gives CASSFLLGRSYNEQFF.

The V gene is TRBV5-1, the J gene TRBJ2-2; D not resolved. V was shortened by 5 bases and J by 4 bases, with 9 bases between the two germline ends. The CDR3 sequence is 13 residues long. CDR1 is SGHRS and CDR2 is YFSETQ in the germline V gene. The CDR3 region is CASRPEFTGELFF. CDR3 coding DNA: TGCGCCAGCAGGCCAGAATTCACCGGGGAGCTGTTTTTT. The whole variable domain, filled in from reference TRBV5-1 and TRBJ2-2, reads KAGVTQTPRYLIKTRGQQVTLSCSPISGHRSVSWYQQTPGQGLQFLFEYFSETQRNKGNFPGRFSGRQFSNSRSEMNVSTLELGDSALYLCASRPEFTGELFFGEGSRLTVL.

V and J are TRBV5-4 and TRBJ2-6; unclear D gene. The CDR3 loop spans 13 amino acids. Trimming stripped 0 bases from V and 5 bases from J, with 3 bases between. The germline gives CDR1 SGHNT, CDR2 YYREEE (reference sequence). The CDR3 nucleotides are TGTGCCAGCAGCTTGGACAGGGCCAACGTCCTGACTTTC. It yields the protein CASSLDRANVLTF.

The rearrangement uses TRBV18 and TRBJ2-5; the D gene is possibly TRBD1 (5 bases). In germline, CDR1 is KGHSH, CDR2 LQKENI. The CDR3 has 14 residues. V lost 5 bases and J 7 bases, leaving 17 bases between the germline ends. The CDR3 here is CASSSPDTKRTQYF. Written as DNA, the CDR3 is TGTGCCAGCTCATCTCCGGACACCAAGCGGACCCAGTACTTC. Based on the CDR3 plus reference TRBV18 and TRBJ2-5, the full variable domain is NAGVMQNPRHLVRRRGQEARLRCSPMKGHSHVYWYRQLPEEGLKFMVYLQKENIIDESGMPKERFSAEFPKEGPSILRIQQVVRGDSAAYFCASSSPDTKRTQYFGPGTRLLVL.

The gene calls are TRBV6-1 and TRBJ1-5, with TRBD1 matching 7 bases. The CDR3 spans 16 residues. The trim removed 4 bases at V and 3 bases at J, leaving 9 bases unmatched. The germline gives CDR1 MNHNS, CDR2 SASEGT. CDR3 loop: CASSALRGTHNQPQHF. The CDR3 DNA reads TGTGCCAGCAGTGCACTCAGGGGGACCCACAATCAGCCCCAGCATTTT.

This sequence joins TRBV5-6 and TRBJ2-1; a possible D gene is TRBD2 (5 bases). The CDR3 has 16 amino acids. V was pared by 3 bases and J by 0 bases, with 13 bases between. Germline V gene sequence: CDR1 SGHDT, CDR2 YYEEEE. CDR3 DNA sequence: TGTGCCAGCAGCTCCTGGGAGTATAGCTCCTACAATGAGCAGTTCTTC. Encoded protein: CASSSWEYSSYNEQFF. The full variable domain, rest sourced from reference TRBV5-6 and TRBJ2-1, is DAGVTQSPTHLIKTRGQQVTLRCSPKSGHDTVSWYQQALGQGPQFIFQYYEEEERQRGNFPDRFSGHQFPNYSSELNVNALLLGDSALYLCASSSWEYSSYNEQFFGPGTRLTVL.

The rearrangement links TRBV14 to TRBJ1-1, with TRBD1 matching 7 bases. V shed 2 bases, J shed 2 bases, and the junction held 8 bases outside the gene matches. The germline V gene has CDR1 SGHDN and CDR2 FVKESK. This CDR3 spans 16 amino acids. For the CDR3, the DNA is TGTGCCAGCAGCCAATTGATCGGACAGGTTAACACTGAAGCTTTCTTT. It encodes CASSQLIGQVNTEAFF.

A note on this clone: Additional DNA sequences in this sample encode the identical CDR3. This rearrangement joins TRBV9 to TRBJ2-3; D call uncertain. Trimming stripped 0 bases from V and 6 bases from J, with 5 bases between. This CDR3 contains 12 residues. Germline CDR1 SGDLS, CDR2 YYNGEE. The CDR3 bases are TGTGCCAGCAGCGTAGATCGGGATACGCAGTATTTT. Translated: CASSVDRDTQYF.

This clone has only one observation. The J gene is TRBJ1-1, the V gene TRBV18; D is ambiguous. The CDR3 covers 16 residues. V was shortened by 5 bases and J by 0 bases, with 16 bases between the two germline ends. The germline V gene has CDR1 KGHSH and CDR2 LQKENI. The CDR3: CASSLLIMEVNTEAFF. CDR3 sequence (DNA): TGTGCCAGCTCATTATTGATCATGGAGGTGAACACTGAAGCTTTCTTT.

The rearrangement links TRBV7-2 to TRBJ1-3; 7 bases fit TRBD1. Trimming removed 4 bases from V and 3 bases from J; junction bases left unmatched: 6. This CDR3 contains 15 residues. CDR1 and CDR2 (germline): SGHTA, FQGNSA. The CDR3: CASSSTGVVGNTIYF. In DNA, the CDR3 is TGTGCCAGCAGCTCTACAGGGGTAGTTGGAAACACCATATATTTT.

CDR3 amino acids: CASSPETGAGADTQYF. Written as DNA, the CDR3 is TGTGCCAGCAGCCCAGAGACAGGAGCAGGGGCAGATACGCAGTATTTT. This rearrangement joins TRBV5-6 to TRBJ2-3; D possibly corresponds to TRBD1 (6 bases). Germline CDR1 is SGHDT and CDR2 is YYEEEE. The CDR3 spans 16 residues. With 4 bases removed from V and 4 bases from J, the gap between germline ends came to 19 bases.

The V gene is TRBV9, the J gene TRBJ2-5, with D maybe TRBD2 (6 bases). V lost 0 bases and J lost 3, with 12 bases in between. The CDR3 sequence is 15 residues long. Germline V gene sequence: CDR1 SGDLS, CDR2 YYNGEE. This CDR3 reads CASSVGQGGKETQYF. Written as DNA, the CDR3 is TGTGCCAGCAGCGTAGGACAAGGCGGGAAAGAGACCCAGTACTTC.

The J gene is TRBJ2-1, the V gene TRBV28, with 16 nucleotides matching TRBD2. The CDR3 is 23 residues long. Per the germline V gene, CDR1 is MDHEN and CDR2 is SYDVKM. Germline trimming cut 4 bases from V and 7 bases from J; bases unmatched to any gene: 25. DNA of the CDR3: TGTGCCAGCAGTTCCACCCTTACGTTCCCGGGACTAGCGGGAGGGAAGTGGAGGAATGAGCAGTTCTTC. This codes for CASSSTLTFPGLAGGKWRNEQFF.

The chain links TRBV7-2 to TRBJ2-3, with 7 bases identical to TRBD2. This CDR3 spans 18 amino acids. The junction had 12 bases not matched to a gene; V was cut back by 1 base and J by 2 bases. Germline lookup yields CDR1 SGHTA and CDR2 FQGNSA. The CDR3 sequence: CASSLEGPVAGSTDTQYF. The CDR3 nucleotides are TGTGCCAGCAGCTTAGAGGGGCCCGTAGCGGGTTCCACAGATACGCAGTATTTT.

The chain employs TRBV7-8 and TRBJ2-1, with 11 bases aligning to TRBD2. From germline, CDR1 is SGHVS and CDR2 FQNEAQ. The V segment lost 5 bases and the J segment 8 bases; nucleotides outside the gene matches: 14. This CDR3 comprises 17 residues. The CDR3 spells CASSRKLTSGNRDEQFF. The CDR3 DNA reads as TGTGCCAGCAGCCGAAAGTTGACTAGCGGGAATAGGGATGAGCAGTTCTTC.

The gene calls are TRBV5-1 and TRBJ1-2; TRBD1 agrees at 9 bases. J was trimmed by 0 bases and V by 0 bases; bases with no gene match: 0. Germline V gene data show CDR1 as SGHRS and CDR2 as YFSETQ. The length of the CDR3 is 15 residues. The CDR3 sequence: CASSLGQGANYGYTF. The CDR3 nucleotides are TGCGCCAGCAGCTTGGGACAGGGGGCTAACTATGGCTACACCTTC.

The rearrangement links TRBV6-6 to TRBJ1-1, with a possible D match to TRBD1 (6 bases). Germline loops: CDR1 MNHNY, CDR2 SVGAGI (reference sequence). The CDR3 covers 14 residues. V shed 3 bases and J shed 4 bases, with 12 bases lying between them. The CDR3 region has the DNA TGTGCCAGCAGTTATCAGGGGTCGGGCACTGAAGCTTTCTTT. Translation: CASSYQGSGTEAFF.

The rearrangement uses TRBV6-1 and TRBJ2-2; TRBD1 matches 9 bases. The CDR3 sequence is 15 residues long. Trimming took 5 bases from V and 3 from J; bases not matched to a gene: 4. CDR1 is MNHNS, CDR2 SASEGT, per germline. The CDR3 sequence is CASSQQGADTGELFF. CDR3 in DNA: TGTGCCAGCAGTCAACAGGGGGCGGACACCGGGGAGCTGTTTTTT.

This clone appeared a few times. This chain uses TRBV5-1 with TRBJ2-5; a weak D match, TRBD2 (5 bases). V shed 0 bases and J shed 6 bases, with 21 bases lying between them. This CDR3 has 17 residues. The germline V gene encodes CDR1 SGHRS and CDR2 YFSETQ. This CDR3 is CASSLAMRHAEGKTQYF. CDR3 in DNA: TGCGCCAGCAGCTTGGCCATGCGGCACGCCGAGGGAAAGACCCAGTACTTC.

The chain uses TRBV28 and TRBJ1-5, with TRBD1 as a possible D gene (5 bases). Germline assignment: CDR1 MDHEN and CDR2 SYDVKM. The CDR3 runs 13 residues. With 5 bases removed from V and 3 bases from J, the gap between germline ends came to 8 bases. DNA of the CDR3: TGTGCCAGCAGTCAGGGTTTCAATCAGCCCCAGCATTTT. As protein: CASSQGFNQPQHF. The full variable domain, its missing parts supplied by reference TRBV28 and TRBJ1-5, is DVKVTQSSRYLVKRTGEKVFLECVQDMDHENMFWYRQDPGLGLRLIYFSYDVKMKEKGDIPEGYSVSREKKERFSLILESASTNQTSMYLCASSQGFNQPQHFGDGTRLSIL.

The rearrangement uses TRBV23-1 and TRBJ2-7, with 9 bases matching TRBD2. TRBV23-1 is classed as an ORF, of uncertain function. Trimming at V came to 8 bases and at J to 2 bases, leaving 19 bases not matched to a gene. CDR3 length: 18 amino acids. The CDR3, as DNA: TGCGCCAGCCTCAGGGCAACACAAGGGCGGGGGGGGGCCTACGAGCAGTACTTC. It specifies CASLRATQGRGGAYEQYF.